The next 19 T cell receptor beta chains were all read from a single sample in a study of blood T cell repertoires in COVID-19. Using immunoSEQ multiplex PCR, the repertoire was profiled, and TCRdb retains in-frame clones only, with some absent. The sample includes roughly 250,000 clones, around 90% seen only once; the top ten take around 1.6%. Sequencing was carried out using PBMCs or T cells enriched from blood (not recorded which). These receptors all stem from a woman in her fifties or sixties who had recovered from COVID-19.

In this sample, this clone turned up once. The chain carries TRBV4-1 and TRBJ1-6, with a possible D match to TRBD1 (5 bases). V dropped 4 bases and J dropped 0 bases, with 13 bases sitting between them. Per the germline V gene, CDR1 is MGHRA and CDR2 is YSYEKL. The CDR3 is made up of 17 amino acids. CDR3 protein: CASSRETASSYNSPLHF. For the CDR3, the DNA is TGCGCCAGCAGCCGAGAGACAGCGAGCTCCTATAATTCACCCCTCCACTTT.

This chain joins TRBV6-6 and TRBJ1-2; tentatively, D is TRBD1 (5 bases). CDR3 length equals 14 residues. With 0 bases removed from V and 8 bases from J, the gap between germline ends came to 13 bases. Per the germline V gene, CDR1 is MNHNY and CDR2 is SVGAGI (reference sequence). DNA for the CDR3: TGTGCCAGCAGTTACTCCTGGGCGGGGGAGGGCTACACCTTC. Translated, it gives CASSYSWAGEGYTF.

The rearrangement links TRBV2 to TRBJ1-5; 10 bases fit TRBD1. This CDR3 is 16 amino acids long. The V and J ends lost 2 bases and 7 bases, in that order; junction bases with no gene match: 8. The germline V gene encodes CDR1 SNHLY and CDR2 FYNNEI. The CDR3 DNA is TGTGCCAGCAGTGAAAACCGATGGACAGGGGGACAGCCCCAGCATTTT. It yields the protein CASSENRWTGGQPQHF.

The rearrangement links TRBV7-9 to TRBJ1-1, with D unclear. The CDR3 has 12 residues. In germline, CDR1 is SEHNR, CDR2 FQNEAQ (reference sequence). The V gene lost 1 base and the J gene lost 4 bases, with 4 bases spanning the gap. CDR3 amino acids: CASSLGSTEAFF. CDR3 DNA: TGTGCCAGCAGCTTAGGCAGCACTGAAGCTTTCTTT. Full variable domain (remainder filled in from reference TRBV7-9 and TRBJ1-1): DTGVSQNPRHKITKRGQNVTFRCDPISEHNRLYWYRQTLGQGPEFLTYFQNEAQLEKSRLLSDRFSAERPKGSFSTLEIQRTEQGDSAMYLCASSLGSTEAFFGQGTRLTVV.

CDR3 protein: CASSAVQGMSSGANVLTF. The CDR3, as DNA: TGTGCCAGCAGCGCGGTACAGGGTATGAGCTCTGGGGCCAACGTCCTGACTTTC. The J gene is TRBJ2-6, the V gene TRBV7-2, with TRBD1 as a possible D gene (6 bases). This CDR3 is 18 amino acids long. V dropped 5 bases and J dropped 0 bases, with 17 bases sitting between them. Germline CDR1 SGHTA, CDR2 FQGNSA.

The chain combines TRBV7-8 with TRBJ2-2; no reliable D call. CDR1 is SGHVS, CDR2 FQNEAQ, per germline. The CDR3 consists of 15 residues. V dropped 1 base and J dropped 0 bases, with 6 bases sitting between them. The CDR3 DNA is TGTGCCAGCAGCTTAGGAAACACGAACACCGGGGAGCTGTTTTTT. Encoded protein: CASSLGNTNTGELFF. The whole variable domain, filled in from reference TRBV7-8 and TRBJ2-2, reads GAGVSQSPRYKVAKRGQDVALRCDPISGHVSLFWYQQALGQGPEFLTYFQNEAQLDKSGLPSDRFFAERPEGSVSTLKIQRTQQEDSAVYLCASSLGNTNTGELFFGEGSRLTVL.

This sequence joins TRBV27 and TRBJ2-5, with 10 bases identical to TRBD1. The length of the CDR3 is 16 residues. The germline V gene encodes CDR1 MNHEY and CDR2 SMNVEV (reference sequence). With V trimmed by 7 bases and J by 2 bases, 10 bases remained unmatched. The DNA of the CDR3 is TGTGCCAGCACCGCGACCCGGGACAGGGGACAAGAGACCCAGTACTTC. Residues: CASTATRDRGQETQYF.

The CDR3 region is CASSPGTSGSGTDTQYF. The CDR3 coding sequence is TGTGCCAGCTCTCCCGGGACTAGCGGGAGTGGCACAGATACGCAGTATTTT. V and J are TRBV18 and TRBJ2-3; 14 bases match TRBD2. This CDR3 spans 17 amino acids. The V gene's germline CDR1 is KGHSH and CDR2 LQKENI. Trimming cost V 6 bases and J 1 base; bases outside gene matches: 6.

The V call is TRBV4-2, the J call TRBJ1-2; TRBD1 matches at 7 bases. The CDR3 loop spans 16 amino acids. V was pared by 2 bases and J by 1 base, with 7 bases of the junction left unmatched. The germline CDR1 and CDR2 sequences are LGHNA and YNFKEQ. The chain's CDR3 is CASSQTSAGGNYGYTF. CDR3 in DNA: TGTGCCAGCAGCCAAACGTCGGCAGGGGGTAACTATGGCTACACCTTC.

This clone was recorded once. CDR3 region: CASSFQGTGGNYGYTF. As DNA, the CDR3 is TGTGCCAGCAGCTTCCAGGGCACAGGGGGGAACTATGGCTACACCTTC. The rearrangement joins TRBV5-6 to TRBJ1-2; 8 bases are a match to TRBD1. This CDR3 is 16 amino acids long. CDR1 SGHDT and CDR2 YYEEEE come from the germline V gene. The junction had 8 bases not matched to a gene; V was cut back by 2 bases and J by 2 bases.

This sequence joins TRBV5-1 and TRBJ2-2; D is unresolved. The CDR3 length is 14 residues. Germline V gives CDR1 SGHRS, CDR2 YFSETQ. The ends were cut back, 8 bases at V and 1 base at J, with 12 bases in the middle. The CDR3 reads CASMVGVNTGELFF. CDR3 in DNA: TGCGCCAGTATGGTGGGCGTGAACACCGGGGAGCTGTTTTTT.

The V call is TRBV14, the J call TRBJ2-1, with 7 bases identical to TRBD2. The CDR3 is made up of 15 amino acids. CDR1 is SGHDN, CDR2 FVKESK, per germline. After removal of 1 base from V and 4 bases from J, the junction contained 4 bases not matched to a gene. CDR3 DNA: TGTGCCAGCAGCCAAGTCGAGCGGGGATACAATGAGCAGTTCTTC. As protein: CASSQVERGYNEQFF.

The chain has TRBV27 and TRBJ1-2; D not certain. The CDR3 is 14 amino acids. V lost 10 bases, J lost 8 bases, and 23 bases lay in between. Germline CDR1 MNHEY, CDR2 SMNVEV (reference sequence). CDR3: CATFRGPAPGGYTF. The CDR3 bases are TGTGCCACCTTCCGTGGCCCAGCCCCGGGAGGCTACACCTTC.

V is TRBV5-1 and J is TRBJ1-2; 7 bases match TRBD1. The germline V gene has CDR1 SGHRS and CDR2 YFSETQ. V shed 5 bases and J 4 bases; nucleotides not matched to a gene: 8. There are 14 residues in the CDR3. CDR3 in amino acids: CASRQESGGYGYTF. CDR3 DNA sequence: TGCGCCAGCAGACAAGAGTCAGGGGGCTATGGCTACACCTTC.

The chain uses TRBV7-3 and TRBJ2-2, with D unresolved. Trimming took off 2 bases at V and 7 bases at J, with 8 bases between the two ends. Looked up from germline, CDR1 is SGHTA and CDR2 is FQGTGA. CDR3 length equals 13 residues. The CDR3 protein is CASSLLPSGELFF. DNA for the CDR3: TGTGCCAGCAGCTTACTCCCCAGCGGGGAGCTGTTTTTT.

The chain employs TRBV7-3 and TRBJ2-2; 10 nucleotides align to TRBD2. The V gene's germline CDR1 is SGHTA and CDR2 FQGTGA. J gave up 5 bases and V 2 bases, and 5 bases lay outside the gene matches. This CDR3 comprises 16 residues. This CDR3 reads CASSLSLAGATGELFF. Here the CDR3 DNA reads TGTGCCAGCAGCTTATCGCTAGCGGGAGCTACCGGGGAGCTGTTTTTT.

The chain carries TRBV10-2 and TRBJ2-7, with D hard to call. Trimming removed 3 bases at V and 3 bases at J, with 12 bases between. The CDR3 consists of 14 residues. CDR1 is WSHSY and CDR2 is SAAADI in the germline V gene. DNA for the CDR3: TGCGCCAGCAGTGAAATCGATATAGTCTACGAGCAGTACTTC. Its protein product is CASSEIDIVYEQYF.

V is TRBV7-9 and J is TRBJ2-7, with 11 bases fitting TRBD2. V gave up 0 bases and J gave up 3 bases; unmatched junction bases: 1. The length of the CDR3 is 15 residues. The germline V gene encodes CDR1 SEHNR and CDR2 FQNEAQ (reference sequence). The CDR3 coding sequence is TGTGCCAGCAGCTTAGCAGGGACTAGCGGCTACGAGCAGTACTTC. Residues: CASSLAGTSGYEQYF.

V gene TRBV27 combines with J gene TRBJ1-5; D uncertain. Trimming removed 11 bases from V and 7 bases from J, with 12 bases in between. Germline lookup yields CDR1 MNHEY and CDR2 SMNVEV (reference sequence). CDR3 length: 11 amino acids. The CDR3 DNA reads TGTGCCGGCCTACCTAGACAGCCCCAGCATTTT. Translated, it gives CAGLPRQPQHF.